This T cell receptor (beta chain) originates from a study of blood T cell repertoires in COVID-19. Sequencing used immunoSEQ multiplex PCR; TCRdb keeps in-frame clones, though not all of them. The sample holds 80,000 to 95,000 clones; roughly 89% are singletons and the top ten take 3% to 4%. Trimming at V came to 0 bases and at J to 4 bases, leaving 7 bases not matched to a gene. CDR1 and CDR2 from the germline V gene are SGHRS and YFSETQ. The length of the CDR3 is 17 residues. The receptor was derived from a woman aged 70 to 79 with acute or convalescent COVID-19. The chain carries TRBV5-1 and TRBJ1-3; 10 nucleotides align to TRBD1. Sequences were obtained from peripheral blood. This chain's CDR3 is CASSLGQGARLGNTIYF. CDR3 sequence (DNA): TGCGCCAGCAGCTTGGGACAGGGGGCGCGTTTAGGAAACACCATATATTTT.